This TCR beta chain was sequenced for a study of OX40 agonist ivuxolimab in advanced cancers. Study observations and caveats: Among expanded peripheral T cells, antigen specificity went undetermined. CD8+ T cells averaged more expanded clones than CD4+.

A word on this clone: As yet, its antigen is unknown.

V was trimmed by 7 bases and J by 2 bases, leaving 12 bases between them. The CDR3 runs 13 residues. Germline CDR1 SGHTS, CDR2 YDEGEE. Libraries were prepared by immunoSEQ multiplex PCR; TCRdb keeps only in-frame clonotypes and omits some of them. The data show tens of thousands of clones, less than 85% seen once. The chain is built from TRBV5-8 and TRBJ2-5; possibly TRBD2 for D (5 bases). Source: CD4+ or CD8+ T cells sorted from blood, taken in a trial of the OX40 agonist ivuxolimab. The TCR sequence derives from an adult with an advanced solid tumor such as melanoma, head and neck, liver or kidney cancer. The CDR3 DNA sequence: TGTGCCAGCGACTCCGGGATTCAAGAGACCCAGTACTTC. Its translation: CASDSGIQETQYF.